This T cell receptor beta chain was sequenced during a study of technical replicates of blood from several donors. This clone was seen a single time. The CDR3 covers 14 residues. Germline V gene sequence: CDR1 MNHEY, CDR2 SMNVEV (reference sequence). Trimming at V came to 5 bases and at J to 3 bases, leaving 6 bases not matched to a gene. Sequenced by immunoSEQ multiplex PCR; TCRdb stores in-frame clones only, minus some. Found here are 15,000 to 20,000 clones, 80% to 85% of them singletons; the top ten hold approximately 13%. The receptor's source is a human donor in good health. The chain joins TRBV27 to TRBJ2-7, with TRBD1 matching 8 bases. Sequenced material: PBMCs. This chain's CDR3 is CASSHSGTGYEQYF. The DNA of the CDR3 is TGTGCCAGCAGTCACTCCGGGACAGGCTACGAGCAGTACTTC.